This T cell receptor (beta chain) was identified during a study of identical twins. Findings and caveats of the study: Out-of-frame alpha sequences that twins shared showed excess low generation probability. Insertions were reduced in abundant cord blood beta clonotypes but not in memory repertoires.

This clonotype was picked up a small number of times. Its antigen is not identified. Carrying unique molecular identifiers, the cDNA also gained a universal primer site through template switching. TCRdb used MiXCR to reprocess the 5' RACE reads, holding one entry per CDR3 protein. The sample holds about 240,000 distinct CDR3 sequences, under 12% seen once. The V gene's germline CDR1 is LNHDA and CDR2 SQIVND (reference sequence). V was clipped by 7 bases and J by 5 bases; unmatched bases: 8. The length of the CDR3 is 14 residues. The donors were all healthy and Caucasian. Sequencing was carried out using memory T cells sorted from blood. The chain joins TRBV19 to TRBJ2-4; 7 bases line up with TRBD2. The receptor was isolated from a man aged 45-65 years in good health. CDR3 nucleotides: TGTGCCAGTACTGATAGAGGGAGGGAAAACATTCAGTACTTC. Its translation is CASTDRGRENIQYF.